This T cell receptor (beta chain) was recorded in a study of response to subunit inactivated influenza vaccine. The study's findings and limits: Each seasonal flu vaccination may recruit only limited new T cells, authors suggested.

TCRdb fed the RT-PCR reads into MiXCR, producing one record per CDR3 protein. The table shows around 570,000 distinct CDR3 sequences, with approximately 7.6% occurring only once. This clonotype showed up many times. The antigen is not known. The sequence came from a man between 50 and 69 years old who received an inactivated influenza vaccine. Sequencing used PBMCs from blood, obtained less than 30 months after vaccination.

The CDR3 protein is CASSQGVYTEAFF. In DNA form, the CDR3 reads TGTGCCAGCAGTCAAGGGGTGTACACTGAAGCTTTCTTT. The chain combines TRBV27 with TRBJ1-1; D may be TRBD1 (5 bases). The CDR3 has 13 amino acids. The V and J ends lost 5 bases and 3 bases respectively, with 10 bases between them. The germline V gene encodes CDR1 MNHEY and CDR2 SMNVEV (reference sequence).